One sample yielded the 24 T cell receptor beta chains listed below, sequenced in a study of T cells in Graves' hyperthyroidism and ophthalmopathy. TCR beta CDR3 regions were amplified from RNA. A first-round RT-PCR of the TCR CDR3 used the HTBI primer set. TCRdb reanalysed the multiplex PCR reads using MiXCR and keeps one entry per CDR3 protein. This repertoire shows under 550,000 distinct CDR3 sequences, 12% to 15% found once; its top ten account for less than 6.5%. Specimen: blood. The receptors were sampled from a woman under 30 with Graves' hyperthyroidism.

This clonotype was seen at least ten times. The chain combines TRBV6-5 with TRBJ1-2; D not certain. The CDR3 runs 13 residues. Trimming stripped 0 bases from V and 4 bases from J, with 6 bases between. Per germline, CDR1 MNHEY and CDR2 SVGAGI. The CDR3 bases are TGTGCCAGCAGTTACTCCCAGGTCTATGGCTACACCTTC. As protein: CASSYSQVYGYTF.

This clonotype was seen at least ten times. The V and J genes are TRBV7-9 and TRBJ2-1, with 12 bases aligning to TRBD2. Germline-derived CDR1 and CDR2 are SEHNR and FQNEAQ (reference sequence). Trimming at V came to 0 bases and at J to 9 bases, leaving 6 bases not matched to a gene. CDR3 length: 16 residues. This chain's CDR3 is CASSLALAGGLGEQFF. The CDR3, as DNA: TGTGCCAGCAGCTTAGCCCTAGCGGGAGGGCTTGGTGAGCAGTTCTTC.

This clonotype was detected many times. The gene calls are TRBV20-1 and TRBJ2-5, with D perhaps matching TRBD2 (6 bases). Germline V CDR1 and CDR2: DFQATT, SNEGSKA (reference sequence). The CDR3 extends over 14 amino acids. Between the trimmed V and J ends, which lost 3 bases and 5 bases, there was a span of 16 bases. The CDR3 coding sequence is TGCAGTGCTAGTACGCGGGGCTTCCCGGAGACCCAGTACTTC. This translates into CSASTRGFPETQYF.

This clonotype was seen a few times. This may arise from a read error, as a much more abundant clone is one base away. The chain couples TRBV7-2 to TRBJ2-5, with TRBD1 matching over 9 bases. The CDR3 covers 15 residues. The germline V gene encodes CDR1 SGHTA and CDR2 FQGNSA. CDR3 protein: CAGSLAQGAWETQYF. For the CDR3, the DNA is TGTGCCGGCAGCTTAGCACAGGGGGCATGGGAGACCCAGTACTTC.

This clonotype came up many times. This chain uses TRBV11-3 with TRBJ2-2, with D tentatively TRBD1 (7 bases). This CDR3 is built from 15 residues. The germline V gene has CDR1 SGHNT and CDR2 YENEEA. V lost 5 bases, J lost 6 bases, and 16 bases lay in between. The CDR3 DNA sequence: TGTGCCAGCAGCCCAGGGGGGACTTCGGCCGGGGAGCTGTTTTTT. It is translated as CASSPGGTSAGELFF.

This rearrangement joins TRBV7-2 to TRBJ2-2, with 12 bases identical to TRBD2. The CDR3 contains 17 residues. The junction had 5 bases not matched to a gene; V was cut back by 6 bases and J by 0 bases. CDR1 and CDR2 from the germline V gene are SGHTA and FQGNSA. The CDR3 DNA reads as TGTGCCAGCAGTTCCGGACTAGCGGGACCGAACACCGGGGAGCTGTTTTTT. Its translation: CASSSGLAGPNTGELFF.

The CDR3 DNA follows: TGTGCCAGCCGTGAGCCGAGGACAGGGCCCAACACTGAAGCTTTCTTT. It is translated as CASREPRTGPNTEAFF. This chain uses TRBV10-3 with TRBJ1-1; TRBD1 agrees at 8 bases. There are 16 residues in the CDR3. With V trimmed by 10 bases and J by 2 bases, 15 bases remained unmatched. Germline assignment: CDR1 ENHRY and CDR2 SYGVKD.

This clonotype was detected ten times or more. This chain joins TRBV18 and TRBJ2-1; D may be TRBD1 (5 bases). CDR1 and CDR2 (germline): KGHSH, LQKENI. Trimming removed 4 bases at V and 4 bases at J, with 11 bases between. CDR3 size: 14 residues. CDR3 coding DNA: TGTGCCAGCTCACGGAATGACAGATACAATGAGCAGTTCTTC. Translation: CASSRNDRYNEQFF.

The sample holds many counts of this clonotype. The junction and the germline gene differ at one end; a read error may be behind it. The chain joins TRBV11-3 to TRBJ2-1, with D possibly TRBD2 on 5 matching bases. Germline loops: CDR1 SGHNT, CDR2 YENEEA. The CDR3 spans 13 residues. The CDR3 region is CASSSGADGEQLF. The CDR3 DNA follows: TGTGCCAGCAGCTCCGGAGCGGACGGTGAGCAGCTCTTC.

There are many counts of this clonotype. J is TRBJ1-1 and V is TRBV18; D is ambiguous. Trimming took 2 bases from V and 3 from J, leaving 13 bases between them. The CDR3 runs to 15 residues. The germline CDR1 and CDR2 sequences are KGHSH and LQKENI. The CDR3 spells CASSPVAGSDTEAFF. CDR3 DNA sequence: TGTGCCAGCTCACCAGTCGCGGGTTCGGACACTGAAGCTTTCTTT.

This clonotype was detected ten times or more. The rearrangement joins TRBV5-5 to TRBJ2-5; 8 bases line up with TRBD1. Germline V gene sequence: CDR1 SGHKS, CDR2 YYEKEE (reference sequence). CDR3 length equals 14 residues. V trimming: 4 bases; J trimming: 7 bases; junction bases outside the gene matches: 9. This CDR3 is CASSIGTGRGTQYF. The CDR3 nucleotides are TGTGCCAGCAGCATCGGGACAGGCCGCGGGACCCAGTACTTC. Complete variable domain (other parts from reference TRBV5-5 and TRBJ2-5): DAGVTQSPTHLIKTRGQQVTLRCSPISGHKSVSWYQQVLGQGPQFIFQYYEKEERGRGNFPDRFSARQFPNYSSELNVNALLLGDSALYLCASSIGTGRGTQYFGPGTRLLVL.

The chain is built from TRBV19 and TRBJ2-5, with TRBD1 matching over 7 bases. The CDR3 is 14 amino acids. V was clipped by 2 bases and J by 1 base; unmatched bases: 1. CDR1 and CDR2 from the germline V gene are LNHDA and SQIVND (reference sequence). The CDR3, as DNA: TGTGCCAGTAGTATAACAGGGGCCCAAGAGACCCAGTACTTC. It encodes CASSITGAQETQYF.

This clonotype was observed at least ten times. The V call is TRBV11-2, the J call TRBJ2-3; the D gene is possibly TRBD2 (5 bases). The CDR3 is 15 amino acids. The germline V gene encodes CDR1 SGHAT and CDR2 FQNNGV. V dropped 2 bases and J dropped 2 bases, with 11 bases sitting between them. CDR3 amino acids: CASSLSGLITDTQYF. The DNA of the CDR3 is TGTGCCAGCAGCTTAAGCGGCCTTATCACAGATACGCAGTATTTT.

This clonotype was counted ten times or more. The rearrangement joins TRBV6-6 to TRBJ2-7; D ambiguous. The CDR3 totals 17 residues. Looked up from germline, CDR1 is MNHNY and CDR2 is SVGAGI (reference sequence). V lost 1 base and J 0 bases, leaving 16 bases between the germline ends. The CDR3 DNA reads TGTGCCAGCAGTTACTTTGGTCCTCTCGAAGGCTCCTACGAGCAGTACTTC. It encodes CASSYFGPLEGSYEQYF.

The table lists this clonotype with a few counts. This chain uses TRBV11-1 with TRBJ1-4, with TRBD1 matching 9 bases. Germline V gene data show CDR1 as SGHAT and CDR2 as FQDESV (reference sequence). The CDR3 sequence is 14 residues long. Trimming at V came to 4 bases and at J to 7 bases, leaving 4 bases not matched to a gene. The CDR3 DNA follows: TGTGCCAGCAGCTCCGGGACAGGGTCTGAAAAACTGTTTTTT. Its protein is CASSSGTGSEKLFF.

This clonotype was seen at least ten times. CDR3 bases: TGTGCCAGCAGTATAGCGGGAGTCGGGGAGACCCAGTACTTC. This gives the protein CASSIAGVGETQYF. V is TRBV28 and J is TRBJ2-5; 9 nucleotides align to TRBD2. From germline, CDR1 is MDHEN and CDR2 SYDVKM. V dropped 5 bases and J dropped 5; count of bases not matched to a gene: 6. The CDR3 covers 14 residues. Based on the CDR3 plus reference TRBV28 and TRBJ2-5, the full variable domain is DVKVTQSSRYLVKRTGEKVFLECVQDMDHENMFWYRQDPGLGLRLIYFSYDVKMKEKGDIPEGYSVSREKKERFSLILESASTNQTSMYLCASSIAGVGETQYFGPGTRLLVL.

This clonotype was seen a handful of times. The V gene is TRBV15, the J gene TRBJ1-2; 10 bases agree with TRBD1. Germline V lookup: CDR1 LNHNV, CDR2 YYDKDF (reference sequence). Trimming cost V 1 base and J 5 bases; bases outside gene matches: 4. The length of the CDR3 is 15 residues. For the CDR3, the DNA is TGTGCCACCAGCAGAGGACAGGGGGCGGGTTATGGCTACACCTTC. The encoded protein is CATSRGQGAGYGYTF. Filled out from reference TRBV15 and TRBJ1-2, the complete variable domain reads DAMVIQNPRYQVTQFGKPVTLSCSQTLNHNVMYWYQQKSSQAPKLLFHYYDKDFNNEADTPDNFQSRRPNTSFCFLDIRSPGLGDTAMYLCATSRGQGAGYGYTFGSGTRLTVV.

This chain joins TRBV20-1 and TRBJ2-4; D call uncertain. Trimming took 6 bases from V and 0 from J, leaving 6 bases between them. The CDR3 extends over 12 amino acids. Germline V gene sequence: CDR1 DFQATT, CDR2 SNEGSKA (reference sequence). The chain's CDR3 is CSATLAKNIQYF. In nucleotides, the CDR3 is TGCAGTGCAACATTAGCCAAAAACATTCAGTACTTC.

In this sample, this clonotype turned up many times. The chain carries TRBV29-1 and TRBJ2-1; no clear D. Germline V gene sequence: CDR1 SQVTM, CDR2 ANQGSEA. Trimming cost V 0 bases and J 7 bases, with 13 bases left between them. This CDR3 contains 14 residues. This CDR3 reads CSVEDSRWGNEQFF. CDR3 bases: TGCAGCGTTGAAGACAGTAGGTGGGGAAATGAGCAGTTCTTC.

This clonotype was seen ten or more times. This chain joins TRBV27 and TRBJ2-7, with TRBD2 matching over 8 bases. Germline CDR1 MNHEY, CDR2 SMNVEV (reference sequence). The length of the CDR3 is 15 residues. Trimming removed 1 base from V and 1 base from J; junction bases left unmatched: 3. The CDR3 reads CASSLWASGSYEQYF. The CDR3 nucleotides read TGTGCCAGCAGTTTATGGGCTAGCGGGTCCTACGAGCAGTACTTC.

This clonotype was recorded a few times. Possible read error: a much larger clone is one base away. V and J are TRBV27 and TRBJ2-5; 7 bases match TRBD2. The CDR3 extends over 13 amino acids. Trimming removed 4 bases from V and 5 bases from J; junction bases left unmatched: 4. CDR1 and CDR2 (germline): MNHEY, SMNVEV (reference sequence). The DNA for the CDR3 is TGTGCCAGCAGTTCGTGGGGAGGGGAGACCCAGTACTTC. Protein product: CASSSWGGETQYF.

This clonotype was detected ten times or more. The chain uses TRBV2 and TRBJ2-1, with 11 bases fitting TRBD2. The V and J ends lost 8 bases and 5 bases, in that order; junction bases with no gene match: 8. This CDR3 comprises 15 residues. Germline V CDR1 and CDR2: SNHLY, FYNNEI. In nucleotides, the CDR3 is TGTGCCAGCGGGGGAAGGACTAGCGGGCACAATGAGCAGTTCTTC. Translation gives CASGGRTSGHNEQFF.

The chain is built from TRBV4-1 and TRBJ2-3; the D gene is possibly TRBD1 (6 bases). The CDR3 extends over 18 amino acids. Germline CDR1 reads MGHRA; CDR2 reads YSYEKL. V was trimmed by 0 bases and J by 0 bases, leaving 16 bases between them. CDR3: CASSQDSRPGESTDTQYF. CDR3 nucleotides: TGCGCCAGCAGCCAAGACAGTCGACCAGGGGAGAGCACAGATACGCAGTATTTT.

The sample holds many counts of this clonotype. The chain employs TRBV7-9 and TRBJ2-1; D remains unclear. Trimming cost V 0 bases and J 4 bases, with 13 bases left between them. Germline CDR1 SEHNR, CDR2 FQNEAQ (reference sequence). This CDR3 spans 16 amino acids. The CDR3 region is CASSLALDTKYNEQFF. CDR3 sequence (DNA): TGTGCCAGCAGCTTAGCCCTCGACACCAAGTACAATGAGCAGTTCTTC.